The rows below give T cell receptor beta chains drawn from one sample of a study of beta chain features in type 1 diabetes. Only in-frame clones appear in the TCRdb table, and some are missing; sequencing was by immunoSEQ multiplex PCR. The table includes some 240,000 clones, roughly a tenth detected once. Material for sequencing was central memory CD4+ T cells from blood. The receptor source for this set is a man aged 18-30 years in good health. The CDR3 runs from the conserved cysteine through the conserved F or W. Each record gives: clone size, J gene, V gene, D gene, CDR3 protein, CDR3 DNA. The D gene is left open where the match is weak. Expanded clones get a size class; other rows say once, few or many, or leave the size out.

few,TRBJ1-3,TRBV25-1,.,CASRIGGENTIYF,TGTGCCAGCAGGATCGGGGGCGAAAACACCATATATTTT
.,TRBJ2-7,TRBV4-3,.,CASSQDPGMSYEQYF,TGCGCCAGCAGCCAAGACCCGGGAATGAGCTACGAGCAGTACTTC
few,TRBJ2-7,TRBV5-4,TRBD2,CASRDGLADSYEQYF,TGTGCCAGCAGAGACGGACTAGCGGATTCCTACGAGCAGTACTTC
few,TRBJ2-1,TRBV28,TRBD2,CASSLFEREGPSEQFF,TGTGCCAGCAGTTTATTCGAGCGGGAGGGCCCCAGTGAGCAGTTCTTC
many,TRBJ1-1,TRBV6-6,TRBD1,CASRRQGNTEAFF,TGTGCCAGCAGGAGACAGGGGAACACTGAAGCTTTCTTT
few,TRBJ2-3,TRBV7-2,.,CASSPEASTDTQYF,TGTGCCAGCAGCCCTGAAGCTAGCACAGATACGCAGTATTTT
few,TRBJ1-1,TRBV6-1,TRBD1,CASKKGTAMNTEAFF,TGTGCCAGCAAGAAGGGGACAGCCATGAACACTGAAGCTTTCTTT
many,TRBJ2-7,TRBV4-1,.,CASSRERQSYEQYF,TGCGCCAGCAGCCGGGAAAGACAGTCCTACGAGCAGTACTTC
.,TRBJ2-3,TRBV5-4,TRBD2,CASSWRLAGGGTDTQYF,TGTGCCAGCAGCTGGAGACTAGCGGGAGGGGGCACAGATACGCAGTATTTT
.,TRBJ1-5,TRBV19,TRBD1,CASRLRDSRNQPQHF,TGTGCCAGTAGATTACGGGACAGCCGAAATCAGCCCCAGCATTTT
.,TRBJ1-4,TRBV27,TRBD1,CASSLITGQGPEKLFF,TGTGCCAGCAGTTTAATAACGGGACAGGGGCCTGAAAAACTGTTTTTT
.,TRBJ1-1,TRBV2,.,CASSEWTMNTEAFF,TGTGCCAGCAGTGAGTGGACAATGAACACTGAAGCTTTCTTT
once,TRBJ2-3,TRBV4-3,TRBD2,CASSQDASGRGDTQYF,TGCGCCAGCAGCCAAGATGCTAGCGGGAGAGGGGATACGCAGTATTTT
few,TRBJ2-7,TRBV7-6,TRBD2,CASSLQAGANEQYF,TGTGCCAGCAGCCTTCAAGCGGGAGCAAACGAGCAGTACTTC
.,TRBJ2-7,TRBV30,.,CAWRRCGDNTYEQYF,TGTGCCTGGAGGAGGTGCGGGGACAACACCTACGAGCAGTACTTC
once,TRBJ2-1,TRBV9,TRBD2,CASSVGLAVNYNEQFF,TGTGCCAGCAGCGTTGGACTAGCGGTAAACTACAATGAGCAGTTCTTC
.,TRBJ2-2,TRBV5-1,TRBD1,CASSPGVQGDTGELFF,TGCGCCAGCAGCCCTGGGGTCCAGGGGGACACCGGGGAGCTGTTTTTT
.,TRBJ1-4,TRBV28,.,CASSLGSRTTNEKLFF,TGTGCCAGCAGTTTGGGTAGCCGCACAACTAATGAAAAACTGTTTTTT
many,TRBJ2-1,TRBV5-4,TRBD2,CASSKSGSPSDEQFF,TGTGCCAGCAGCAAGAGCGGGAGCCCATCCGATGAGCAGTTCTTC
few,TRBJ2-3,TRBV15,.,CATSRARGSDTQYF,TGTGCCACCAGCAGAGCAAGGGGATCAGATACGCAGTATTTT
.,TRBJ1-1,TRBV6-6,TRBD1,CASRAGQGQTEAFF,TGTGCCAGCAGGGCGGGACAGGGCCAAACTGAAGCTTTCTTT
few,TRBJ2-4,TRBV14,.,CASSQDWAGNIQYF,TGTGCCAGCAGCCAAGATTGGGCAGGGAACATTCAGTACTTC
few,TRBJ2-4,TRBV2,.,CASSDYRAEKNIQYF,TGTGCCAGCAGTGACTACAGGGCGGAGAAAAACATTCAGTACTTC
.,TRBJ2-7,TRBV13,.,CASSTTRLSSYEQYF,TGTGCCAGCAGCACTACTAGACTGAGCTCCTACGAGCAGTACTTC
.,TRBJ1-5,TRBV18,.,CASSPGQRNQPQHF,TGTGCCAGCTCACCAGGACAGCGTAATCAGCCCCAGCATTTT